This TCR beta chain comes out of a study of early T cells in non-severe SARS-CoV-2 infection. The V and J ends lost 0 bases and 5 bases, in that order; junction bases with no gene match: 7. Germline V lookup: CDR1 MGHRA, CDR2 YSYEKL. This CDR3 is 16 amino acids long. In TCRdb, the 5' RACE reads were re-called with MiXCR into one record per CDR3 protein. The data show tens of thousands of distinct CDR3 sequences, roughly 7.2% seen once. This clonotype has ten or more counts. Its matching antigen is unknown. Overall study findings and caveats: The VDJdb matching leaned toward anti-spike CD8 responses and overlooked private and CD4 specificities.

The TCR originated in an adult who was a healthcare worker with PCR-confirmed SARS-CoV-2 infection or an uninfected control (not recorded which). V is TRBV4-1 and J is TRBJ2-1; 7 nucleotides align to TRBD1. Sequencing was done on a sample of whole blood. The CDR3 sequence: CASSQEERTGNNEQFF. CDR3 DNA sequence: TGCGCCAGCAGCCAAGAAGAGCGGACAGGCAACAATGAGCAGTTCTTC.